This is a list of T cell receptor beta chains from one sample in a study of cytomegalovirus exposure and HLA in healthy donors. Measured with immunoSEQ multiplex PCR; TCRdb has only the in-frame clones, and not every one. The sample contains about 160,000 clones, around 80% of which appear only once. The specimen was PBMCs. These receptors originate from a man younger than 35 in good health and CMV-seropositive. Each CDR3 is given with its conserved first and last residue. The D gene is left open where the match is weak. The listing skips clone size in some rows; elsewhere it reads once, few, many or a size class.

abundance	j_gene	v_gene	d_gene	CDR3nt	CDR3aa
.	TRBJ1-3	TRBV19	.	TGTGCCAGTAGTATCAAGCAGGGTGCGGACACCATATATTTT	CASSIKQGADTIYF
.	TRBJ1-4	TRBV11-2	.	TGTGCCAGCAGCTTAGGATACAGGGTCGGGGAAAAACTGTTTTTT	CASSLGYRVGEKLFF
.	TRBJ2-7	TRBV6-6	TRBD1	TGTGCCAGCAGTCACAGGGGGTATTACGAGCAGTACTTC	CASSHRGYYEQYF
.	TRBJ1-4	TRBV13	TRBD1	TGTGCCAGCAGCCCAACAGGGGGCTTAGGAGAAAAACTGTTTTTT	CASSPTGGLGEKLFF
.	TRBJ2-4	TRBV9	.	TGTGCCAGCAGCCAAGTAGGGGGGGCCGGAAACAGTCAGTACTTC	CASSQVGGAGNSQYF
.	TRBJ2-4	TRBV10-3	.	TGTGCCATCAGTGAGTCGGAGAGGGTAGCCAAAAACATTCAGTACTTC	CAISESERVAKNIQYF
once	TRBJ2-1	TRBV5-1	.	TGCGCCAGCAGCTTGAGGCAAGGTGGGGCAAACAATGAGCAGTTCTTC	CASSLRQGGANNEQFF
.	TRBJ1-2	TRBV5-6	TRBD1	TGTGCCAGCAGCTTGGTAGGGACAGGTGACTATGGCTACACCTTC	CASSLVGTGDYGYTF
.	TRBJ1-2	TRBV6-1	.	TGTGCCAGCAGTGACGACAGCTATGGCTACACCTTC	CASSDDSYGYTF
.	TRBJ1-1	TRBV6-4	.	TGTGCCAGCAGCGTGACAGGGAACACTGAAGCTTTCTTT	CASSVTGNTEAFF
.	TRBJ2-7	TRBV5-1	TRBD2	TGCGCCAGCAGCTTCGAGCGGGAGGACCTCCACGAGCAGTACTTC	CASSFEREDLHEQYF
.	TRBJ1-2	TRBV29-1	.	TGCAGCGTTGAAGACTGGGGCTCTCGGGGCTACACCTTC	CSVEDWGSRGYTF
.	TRBJ1-1	TRBV27	TRBD1	TGTGCCAGCAGTACAGGGGGACGGACTGAAGCTTTCTTT	CASSTGGRTEAFF
few	TRBJ2-7	TRBV4-1	TRBD1	TGCGCCAGCAGCCACGCATCGACAGGGCTCACCTACGAGCAGTACTTC	CASSHASTGLTYEQYF
.	TRBJ2-7	TRBV6-5	TRBD1	TGTGCCAGCAGACAGACAGGGGAGACCTACGAGCAGTACTTC	CASRQTGETYEQYF
.	TRBJ1-2	TRBV19	.	TGTGCCAGTAGTATGTTGGGGCACTATGGCTACACCTTC	CASSMLGHYGYTF
.	TRBJ1-5	TRBV2	.	TGTGCCAGCAGTCAAGGGACTGCACATCAGCCCCAGCATTTT	CASSQGTAHQPQHF
few	TRBJ2-5	TRBV4-1	TRBD2	TGCGCCAGCAGCCAAAACGGGGGGGCGTACCAAGAGACCCAGTACTTC	CASSQNGGAYQETQYF
.	TRBJ1-5	TRBV5-8	.	TGTGCCAGCAGCTTTAGACAGATTTATAGCAATCAGCCCCAGCATTTT	CASSFRQIYSNQPQHF
.	TRBJ1-2	TRBV9	.	TGTGCCAGCAGCGTCCAGGGGTCTGGGAACTATGGCTACACCTTC	CASSVQGSGNYGYTF